What follows is one T cell receptor (beta chain) and its context. Its antigen remains unidentified. The repertoire was sequenced with immunoSEQ multiplex PCR; TCRdb's copy has only in-frame clones and lacks some. The repertoire holds under 110,000 clones, with around 87% as singletons. V was clipped by 3 bases and J by 0 bases, with 15 bases between them. The CDR3 covers 17 residues. Germline assignment: CDR1 LNHNV and CDR2 YYDKDF (reference sequence). This record belongs to a study of T cell responses to AZD1222 COVID-19 vaccine. Study-wide results and caveats: White British donors predominated, females outnumbered males, and clonal diversity was possibly underestimated. Spike-specific TCR breadth and depth went up after people got two AZD1222 doses. Reports indicate that nearly half of spike-specific TCRs are directed at unmutated variant regions. No repertoire was sampled before or during the peak T cell response, only after it.

The starting material was peripheral blood, obtained 28 days after the second AZD1222 dose. V and J are TRBV15 and TRBJ1-5; no clear D gene. This receptor was identified in an adult who received the AZD1222 COVID-19 vaccine. CDR3 DNA sequence: TGTGCCACCAGCAGGTATGGCACTATGAATAGCAATCAGCCCCAGCATTTT. Its protein product is CATSRYGTMNSNQPQHF.